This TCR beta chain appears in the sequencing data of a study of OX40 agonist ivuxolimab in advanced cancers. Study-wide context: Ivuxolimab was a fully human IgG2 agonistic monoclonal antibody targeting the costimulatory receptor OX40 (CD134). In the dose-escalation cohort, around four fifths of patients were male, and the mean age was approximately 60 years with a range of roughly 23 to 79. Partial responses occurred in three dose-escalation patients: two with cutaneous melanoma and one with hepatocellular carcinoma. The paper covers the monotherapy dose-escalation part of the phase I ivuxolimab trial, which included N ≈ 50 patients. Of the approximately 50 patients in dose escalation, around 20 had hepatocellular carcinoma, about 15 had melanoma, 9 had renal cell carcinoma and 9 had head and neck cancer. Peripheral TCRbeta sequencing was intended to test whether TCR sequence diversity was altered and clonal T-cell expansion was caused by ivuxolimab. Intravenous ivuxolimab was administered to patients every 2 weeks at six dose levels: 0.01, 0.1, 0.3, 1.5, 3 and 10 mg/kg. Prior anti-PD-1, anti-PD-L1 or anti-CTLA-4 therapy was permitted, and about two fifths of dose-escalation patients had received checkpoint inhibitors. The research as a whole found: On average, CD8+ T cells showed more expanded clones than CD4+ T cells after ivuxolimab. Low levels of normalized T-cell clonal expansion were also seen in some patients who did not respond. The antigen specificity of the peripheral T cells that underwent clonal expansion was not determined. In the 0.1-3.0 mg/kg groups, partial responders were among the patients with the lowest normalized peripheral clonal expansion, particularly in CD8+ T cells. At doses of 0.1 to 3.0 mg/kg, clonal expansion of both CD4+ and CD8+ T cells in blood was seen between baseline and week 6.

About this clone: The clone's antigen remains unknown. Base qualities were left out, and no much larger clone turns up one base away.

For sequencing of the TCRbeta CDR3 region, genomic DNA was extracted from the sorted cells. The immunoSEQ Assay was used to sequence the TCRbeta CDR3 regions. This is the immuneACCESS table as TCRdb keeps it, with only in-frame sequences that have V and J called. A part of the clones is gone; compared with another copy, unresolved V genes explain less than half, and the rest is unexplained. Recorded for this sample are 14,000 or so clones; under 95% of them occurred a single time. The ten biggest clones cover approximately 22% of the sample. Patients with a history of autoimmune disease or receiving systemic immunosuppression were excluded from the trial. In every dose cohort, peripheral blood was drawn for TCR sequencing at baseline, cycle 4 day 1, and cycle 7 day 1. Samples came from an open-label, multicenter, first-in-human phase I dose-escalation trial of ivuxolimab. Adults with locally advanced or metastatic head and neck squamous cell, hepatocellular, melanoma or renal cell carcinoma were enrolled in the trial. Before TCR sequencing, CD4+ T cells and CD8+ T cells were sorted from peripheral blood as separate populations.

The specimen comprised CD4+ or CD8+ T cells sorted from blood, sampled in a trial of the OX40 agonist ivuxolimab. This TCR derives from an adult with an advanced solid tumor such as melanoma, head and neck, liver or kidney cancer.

The nucleotide sequence reads as follows: TGTGCCAGCAGCAAATCTAGCGGGGGAACCTACGAGCAGTACTTC. This is translated as CASSKSSGGTYEQYF. The receptor chain draws on TRBV9 and TRBJ2-7; 10 junctional bases match TRBD2. The CDR3 starts with the cysteine, ends with the phenylalanine, and has 15 residues. Solely the CDR3 DNA is kept, with 45 bases framed from the first base. Based on the germline V gene, the CDR1 and CDR2 sequences are SGDLS and YYNGEE. The junction shows trimming of 4 bases on V and 2 bases on J, and the gene matches do not reach 6 bases of it.